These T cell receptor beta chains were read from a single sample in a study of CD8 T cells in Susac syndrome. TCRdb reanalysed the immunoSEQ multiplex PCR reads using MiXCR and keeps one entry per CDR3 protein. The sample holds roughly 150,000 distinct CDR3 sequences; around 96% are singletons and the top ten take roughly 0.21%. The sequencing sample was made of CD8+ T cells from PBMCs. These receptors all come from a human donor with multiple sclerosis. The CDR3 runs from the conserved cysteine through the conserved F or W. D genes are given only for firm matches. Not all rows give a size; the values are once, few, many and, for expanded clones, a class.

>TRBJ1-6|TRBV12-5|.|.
CACTQAYNSPLHF
TGTGCTTGTACACAGGCCTATAATTCACCCCTCCACTTT
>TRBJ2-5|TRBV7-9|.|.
CASSYGSNQYF
TGTGCCAGCAGCTATGGGTCGAACCAGTACTTC
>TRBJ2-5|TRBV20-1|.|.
CSARDGNREGQETQYF
TGCAGTGCTAGAGATGGGAACAGGGAGGGACAAGAGACCCAGTACTTC
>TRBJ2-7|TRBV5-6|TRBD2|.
CASRRRGGSYEQYF
TGTGCCAGCAGACGGCGGGGGGGCTCCTACGAGCAGTACTTC
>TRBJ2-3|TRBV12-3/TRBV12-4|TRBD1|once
CASSTGGLTDTQYF
TGTGCCAGCAGTACAGGGGGACTCACAGATACGCAGTATTTT
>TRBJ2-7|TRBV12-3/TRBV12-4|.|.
CASSFGPMNYEQYF
TGTGCCAGCAGTTTTGGCCCGATGAACTACGAGCAGTACTTC
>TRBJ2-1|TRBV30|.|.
CAWNDLRNEQFF
TGTGCCTGGAACGATCTCCGCAATGAGCAGTTCTTC
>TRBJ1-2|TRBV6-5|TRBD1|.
CASSLDRGGYTF
TGTGCCAGCAGTTTAGACAGGGGTGGCTACACCTTC
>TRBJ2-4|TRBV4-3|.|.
CASSQGAGAKNIQYF
TGCGCCAGCAGCCAAGGGGCCGGAGCCAAAAACATTCAGTACTTC
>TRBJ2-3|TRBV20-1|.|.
CSAWRAQTSTDTQYF
TGCAGTGCTTGGAGGGCGCAGACTAGCACAGATACGCAGTATTTT
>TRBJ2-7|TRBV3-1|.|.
CASSQDSGRNHEQYF
TGTGCCAGCAGCCAAGATAGTGGAAGGAACCACGAGCAGTACTTC
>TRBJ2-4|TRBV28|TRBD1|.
CASSIRQGAIIQYF
TGTGCCAGCAGCATCCGACAGGGAGCAATCATTCAGTACTTC
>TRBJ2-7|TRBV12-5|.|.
CASGLQGGSYEQYF
TGTGCTAGTGGTTTGCAAGGAGGGTCCTACGAGCAGTACTTC
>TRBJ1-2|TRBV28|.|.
CASTTPGGAEGYTF
TGTGCCAGCACCACCCCTGGGGGGGCGGAGGGCTACACCTTC
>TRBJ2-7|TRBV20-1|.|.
CSAKTYEQYF
TGCAGTGCTAAGACCTACGAGCAGTACTTC
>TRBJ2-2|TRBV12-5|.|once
CASGPQRDRWTGELFF
TGTGCTAGTGGTCCCCAGCGGGACAGGTGGACCGGGGAGCTGTTTTTT
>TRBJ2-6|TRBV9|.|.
CASSVEVGSSGANVLTF
TGCGCCAGCAGCGTGGAGGTTGGGAGCTCTGGGGCCAACGTCCTGACTTTC
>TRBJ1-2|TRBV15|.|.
CATGLRDYGYTF
TGTGCCACCGGGTTGAGGGACTATGGCTACACCTTC
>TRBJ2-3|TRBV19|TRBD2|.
CASRERGGRSDTQYF
TGTGCCAGTCGGGAGCGGGGGGGCCGGTCAGATACGCAGTATTTT
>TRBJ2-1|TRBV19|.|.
CASTTPRGLQFF
TGTGCCAGTACAACACCCAGAGGACTACAGTTCTTC
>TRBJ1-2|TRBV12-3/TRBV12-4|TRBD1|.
CASSSGTGVRDGYTF
TGTGCCAGCAGTTCCGGGACAGGGGTAAGGGATGGCTACACCTTC
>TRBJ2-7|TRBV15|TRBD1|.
CATSRVTGGEQYF
TGTGCCACCAGCAGGGTAACAGGGGGCGAGCAGTACTTC
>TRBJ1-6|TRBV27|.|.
CASSLGFSPLHF
TGTGCCAGCAGTTTGGGGTTTTCACCCCTCCACTTT
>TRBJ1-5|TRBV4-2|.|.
CASSQDLAGRQPQHF
TGTGCCAGCAGCCAAGATTTGGCAGGGAGGCAGCCCCAGCATTTT
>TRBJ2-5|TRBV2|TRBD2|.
CASSARWGGQETQYF
TGTGCCAGCAGTGCCCGCTGGGGGGGCCAAGAGACCCAGTACTTC
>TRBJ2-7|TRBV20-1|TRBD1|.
CSAPGQPVSYEQYF
TGCAGTGCCCCGGGACAGCCGGTCTCCTACGAGCAGTACTTC
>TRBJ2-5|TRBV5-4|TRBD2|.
CASRTPGRGGIETQYF
TGTGCCAGCAGAACCCCTGGGCGGGGGGGAATCGAGACCCAGTACTTC
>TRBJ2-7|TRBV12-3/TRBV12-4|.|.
CASSFGTYEQYF
TGTGCCAGCAGTTTTGGAACCTACGAGCAGTACTTC
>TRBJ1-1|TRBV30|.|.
CAWARQVNTEAFF
TGTGCCTGGGCCCGACAGGTGAACACTGAAGCTTTCTTT